This entry lists 8 T cell receptor beta chains sequenced from one sample in a study of T-cell reconstitution after alpha-beta-depleted transplantation in children (dated by TCRdb to about 2016). Library preparation employed PCR. The reads were generated on an Illumina HiSeq 2500. Molecular barcoding was employed in the preparation of TCR libraries, with unique molecular identifiers being used to normalize TCRbeta repertoire quantification. Using fastp trimming at Q25 and MiXCR clonotype assembly, TCRdb reanalyzed the public sequencing data and kept in-frame beta chains. One record per CDR3 amino acid sequence lists the most common genes and DNA. The sample table records about 540,000 distinct CDR3 sequences; around 16% of these occur just once. Roughly 3.3% of the sample comes from the top ten. The sequencing here drew on PBMCs from the stem cell graft donor, taken from the stem cell graft. All receptors derive from a human donor who donated a stem cell graft to a child with acute lymphoblastic leukemia.

The CDR3 nucleotides are TGTGCCAGCAGCTGGTGGTCGGGACAGGCGATCCACGAGCAGTACTTC. Translation gives CASSWWSGQAIHEQYF. V and J are TRBV7-9 and TRBJ2-7, with 8 bases fitting TRBD1. J was trimmed by 5 bases and V by 4 bases; bases with no gene match: 13. Germline V gene lookup returns CDR1 SEHNR and CDR2 FQNEAQ (reference sequence). CDR3 length: 16 residues.

The CDR3 nucleotides are TGCGCCAGCAGCCACGCGGACAGGGGGCCCGGGGAGCTGTTTTTT. Protein product: CASSHADRGPGELFF. The genes are TRBV4-1 and TRBJ2-2; 11 nucleotides agree with TRBD1. The CDR3 sequence is 15 residues long. Losses at the gene ends were 3 bases for V and 6 bases for J; bases not matched to a gene: 3. The germline gives CDR1 MGHRA, CDR2 YSYEKL.

This clonotype was counted ten times or more. V is TRBV20-1 and J is TRBJ1-2, with 7 nucleotides matching TRBD1. Germline CDR1 and CDR2: DFQATT and SNEGSKA (reference sequence). V shed 3 bases and J 8 bases; nucleotides not matched to a gene: 12. The CDR3 is made up of 14 amino acids. The CDR3 DNA reads TGCAGTGCTAGCGGACAGGCCACTACGCGGGGCTACACCTTC. Its translation is CSASGQATTRGYTF.

This clonotype showed up just a few times. The chain employs TRBV18 and TRBJ1-2; D not certain. V lost 5 bases and J 0 bases, leaving 13 bases between the germline ends. The CDR3 consists of 15 residues. CDR1 and CDR2 (germline): KGHSH, LQKENI. The CDR3 here is CASSAGLGANYGYTF. CDR3 DNA: TGTGCCAGCTCAGCAGGACTGGGAGCTAACTATGGCTACACCTTC. Drawing the rest from reference TRBV18 and TRBJ1-2, the complete variable domain is NAGVMQNPRHLVRRRGQEARLRCSPMKGHSHVYWYRQLPEEGLKFMVYLQKENIIDESGMPKERFSAEFPKEGPSILRIQQVVRGDSAAYFCASSAGLGANYGYTFGSGTRLTVV.

In its sample, this clonotype was seen a few times. J is TRBJ1-4 and V is TRBV30; D is perhaps TRBD1 (5 bases). V was clipped by 0 bases and J by 5 bases, with 10 bases between them. Germline V CDR1 and CDR2: GTSNPN, SVGIG (reference sequence). There are 14 residues in the CDR3. The chain's CDR3 is CAWSVGGDNEKLFF. CDR3 DNA: TGTGCCTGGAGTGTCGGAGGGGACAATGAAAAACTGTTTTTT.

CDR3 in DNA: TGTGCCAGCAGCTTAAACCCGGGACTTCCCACCGGGGAGCTGTTTTTT. This sequence encodes CASSLNPGLPTGELFF. This chain links TRBV11-2 with TRBJ2-2; D perhaps matches TRBD2 (6 bases). Germline V CDR1 and CDR2: SGHAT, FQNNGV. V was cut by 2 bases and J by 4 bases, with 14 bases left in between. CDR3 length equals 16 residues. Using reference TRBV11-2 and TRBJ2-2 for the parts outside the CDR3, the full variable domain is EAGVAQSPRYKIIEKRQSVAFWCNPISGHATLYWYQQILGQGPKLLIQFQNNGVVDDSQLPKDRFSAERLKGVDSTLKIQPAKLEDSAVYLCASSLNPGLPTGELFFGEGSRLTVL.

This clonotype has a handful of counts. The chain recombines TRBV4-1 with TRBJ2-1; no reliable D call. The CDR3 totals 14 residues. Trimming shortened V by 3 bases and J by 8 bases, and 14 bases separated the two germline ends. In germline, CDR1 is MGHRA, CDR2 YSYEKL. The CDR3 sequence: CASSQPARGDEQFF. The CDR3 DNA sequence: TGCGCCAGCAGCCAGCCGGCGAGAGGCGATGAGCAGTTCTTC.

CDR3: CASSYISGTGGQPQHF. The CDR3 nucleotides read TGTGCCAGCAGTTACATCTCCGGGACAGGGGGGCAGCCCCAGCATTTT. This chain joins TRBV6-5 and TRBJ1-5; 11 bases are shared with TRBD1. V lost 2 bases, J lost 7 bases, and 7 bases stayed unmatched. The CDR3 spans 16 residues. The V gene's germline CDR1 is MNHEY and CDR2 SVGAGI.